The clone carrying this TCR beta chain was counted ten times or more. The antigen is unknown. This record comes from a study of Graves' ophthalmopathy and Graves' hyperthyroidism. Whole-study findings and limits: Detected in blood as well were most expanded thyroid clonotypes with frequency above 0.001.

In this cohort, patients with other autoimmune diseases, uncontrolled infections, pregnancy or lactation were excluded. The diagnosis was founded upon clinical symptoms, serum thyroxine, TRAb, thyroid ultrasound and orbital computed tomography. Using RNA transcripts, the TCR beta CDR3 regions were amplified. HTBI primers served in a first-round RT-PCR, which a second-round multiplex PCR followed. A single record per CDR3 protein comes from TCRdb applying MiXCR to the multiplex PCR reads. The sample includes hundreds of thousands of distinct CDR3 sequences, over 13% of them seen just once. The sequence was collected from a woman in her twenties or thirties with Graves' ophthalmopathy. Material for sequencing was blood.

CDR3 residues: CASSQGNSEGSLADGYTF. The CDR3 nucleotides are TGCGCCAGCAGCCAAGGTAATAGTGAAGGATCCTTAGCAGATGGCTACACCTTC. The gene calls are TRBV4-1 and TRBJ1-2; D unresolved. Germline V gene sequence: CDR1 MGHRA, CDR2 YSYEKL. Trimming stripped 1 base from V and 6 bases from J, with 24 bases between. The CDR3 runs to 18 residues.